This is a list of T cell receptor beta chains from one sample in a study of PD-1 blockade in classical Hodgkin lymphoma. Produced via immunoSEQ multiplex PCR; TCRdb's table is partial and in-frame only. The sample includes 42,000 or so clones, approximately 90% of them seen just once. Sequences were derived from peripheral blood mononuclear cells (PBMCs), sampled before the second cycle of nivolumab. Receptor source: a human donor with classical Hodgkin lymphoma. Each CDR3 is given with its conserved first and last residue. A D gene is named only where the DNA matches it firmly. Only part of the rows carry a size: once, few, many, or a class if the clone is expanded.

d_gene	j_gene	abundance	v_gene	CDR3nt	CDR3aa
.	TRBJ2-1	.	TRBV7-9	TGTGCCAGCAGCCCCGGTGGGCGGAATGAGCAGTTCTTC	CASSPGGRNEQFF
TRBD2	TRBJ2-7	few	TRBV11-2	TGTGCCAGCAGCTTGAGCGGGGGGGGCGAGCAGTACTTC	CASSLSGGGEQYF
TRBD2	TRBJ2-3	.	TRBV4-3	TGCGCCAGCAGCCAAGGGACTAGCGGGGGCCGTAGCACAGATACGCAGTATTTT	CASSQGTSGGRSTDTQYF
.	TRBJ2-3	.	TRBV7-8	TGTGCCAGCAGCTTAGGTGCGATCGATACGCAGTATTTT	CASSLGAIDTQYF
.	TRBJ1-2	few	TRBV2	TGTGCCAGCAGTGGAGGGGGCTATGGCTACACCTTC	CASSGGGYGYTF
.	TRBJ1-2	.	TRBV5-1	TGCGCCAGCAGCTACAGGGAGGACTATGGCTACACCTTC	CASSYREDYGYTF
.	TRBJ2-5	.	TRBV18	TGTGCCAGCTCCCGGGCCCGGGAGACCCAGTACTTC	CASSRARETQYF
.	TRBJ2-5	.	TRBV28	TGTGCCAGCAGTTCGGGGGCAAGGACCCAGTACTTC	CASSSGARTQYF
.	TRBJ2-7	.	TRBV7-6	TGTGCCAGCAGCTTAGCCCAGGGGAGGGGCGAGCAGTACTTC	CASSLAQGRGEQYF
TRBD1	TRBJ2-1	.	TRBV7-8	TGTGCCAGCAGCTGGACAGGGTCGAAGCAGTTCTTC	CASSWTGSKQFF
TRBD1	TRBJ2-5	.	TRBV28	TGTGCCAGCAGTTTAGGACAGGGTAGACGAGAGACCCAGTACTTC	CASSLGQGRRETQYF
.	TRBJ1-2	few	TRBV1	TGCACCAGCAGCCAACGCGACAGGGCAGCTCAAATCTATGGCTACACCTTC	CTSSQRDRAAQIYGYTF
TRBD1	TRBJ1-5	once	TRBV5-5	TGTGCCAGCAGCTTGGAGGCAGGGGGCGTAGGGAACAATCAGCCCCAGCATTTT	CASSLEAGGVGNNQPQHF
.	TRBJ1-5	few	TRBV28	TGTGCCAGCAGTCCCGGGGGAGATAATCAGCCCCAGCATTTT	CASSPGGDNQPQHF
TRBD1	TRBJ2-7	.	TRBV27	TGTGCCAGCAGTCCGGGACAGCTCTACGAGCAGTACTTC	CASSPGQLYEQYF
.	TRBJ2-5	.	TRBV4-2	TGTGCCAGCAGCCAGACCGGGACAAGCAAAGAGACCCAGTACTTC	CASSQTGTSKETQYF
.	TRBJ2-5	.	TRBV6-5	TGTGCCAGCAGTTACCGGCAGGGTGGCGAGACCCAGTACTTC	CASSYRQGGETQYF
TRBD1	TRBJ1-1	.	TRBV28	TGTGCCAGCAGTCCGGGGACAGAGCGTTACACTGAAGCTTTCTTT	CASSPGTERYTEAFF
TRBD2	TRBJ2-2	.	TRBV9	TGTGCCAGCAGCGTAGAAGGACTAGCGGGGCTCGGGGAGCTGTTTTTT	CASSVEGLAGLGELFF
.	TRBJ2-5	.	TRBV19	TGTGCCAGTAGTATCAGGAGTCACGAGACCCAGTACTTC	CASSIRSHETQYF
.	TRBJ2-7	.	TRBV11-2	TGTGCCAGCACCTTAGGGCAGGGTCCCGGCCTCTACGAGCAGTACTTC	CASTLGQGPGLYEQYF
.	TRBJ1-1	.	TRBV4-2	TGTGCCAGCAGCCAGGGACGGGGGACTGAAGCTTTCTTT	CASSQGRGTEAFF
.	TRBJ2-6	.	TRBV29-1	TGCAGCACCACAGGGAGCTCTGGGGCCAACGTCCTGACTTTC	CSTTGSSGANVLTF
.	TRBJ2-7	.	TRBV2	TGTGCCAGCAGCTCCCTCCGAGGGGAGCAGTACTTC	CASSSLRGEQYF
.	TRBJ2-7	once	TRBV7-9	TGTGCCAGCAGCATACCCGGGGCCTACGAGCAGTACTTC	CASSIPGAYEQYF
.	TRBJ1-1	.	TRBV13	TGTGCCAGCAGCTTGGGTCACAGGGAAGCTTTCTTT	CASSLGHREAFF
.	TRBJ2-1	.	TRBV7-9	TGTGCCAGCAGCTTATGGGGCGACGAGCAGTTCTTC	CASSLWGDEQFF
.	TRBJ2-1	.	TRBV4-2	TGTGCCAGCAGCCAAGCTCGCTCAATGGTGGGGCAGTTCTTC	CASSQARSMVGQFF